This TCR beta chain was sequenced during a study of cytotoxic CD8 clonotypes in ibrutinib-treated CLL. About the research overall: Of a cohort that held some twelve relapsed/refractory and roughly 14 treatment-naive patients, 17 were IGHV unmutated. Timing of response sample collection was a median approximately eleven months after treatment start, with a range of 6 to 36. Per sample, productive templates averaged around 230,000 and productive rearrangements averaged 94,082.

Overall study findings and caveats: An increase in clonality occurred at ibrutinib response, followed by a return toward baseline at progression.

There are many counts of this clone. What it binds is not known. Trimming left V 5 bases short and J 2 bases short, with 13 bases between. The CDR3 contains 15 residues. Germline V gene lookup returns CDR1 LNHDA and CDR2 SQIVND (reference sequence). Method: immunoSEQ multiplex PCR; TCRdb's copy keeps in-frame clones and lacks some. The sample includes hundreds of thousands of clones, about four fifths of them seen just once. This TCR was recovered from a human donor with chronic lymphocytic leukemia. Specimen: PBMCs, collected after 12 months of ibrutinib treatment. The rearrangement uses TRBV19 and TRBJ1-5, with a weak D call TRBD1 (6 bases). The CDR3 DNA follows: TGTGCCAGTAGTCGGGGGGCGTCGGGCAATCAGCCCCAGCATTTT. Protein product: CASSRGASGNQPQHF.